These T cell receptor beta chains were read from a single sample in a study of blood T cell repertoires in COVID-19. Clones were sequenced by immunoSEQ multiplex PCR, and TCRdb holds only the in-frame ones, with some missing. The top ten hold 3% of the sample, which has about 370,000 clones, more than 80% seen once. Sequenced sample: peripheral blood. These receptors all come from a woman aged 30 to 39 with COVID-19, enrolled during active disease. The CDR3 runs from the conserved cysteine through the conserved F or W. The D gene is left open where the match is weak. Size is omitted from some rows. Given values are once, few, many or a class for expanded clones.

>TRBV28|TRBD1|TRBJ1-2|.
CASSWDSYGYTF
TGTGCCAGCAGCTGGGACAGCTATGGCTACACCTTC
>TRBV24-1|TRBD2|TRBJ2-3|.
CATSAGGGPTDTQYF
TGTGCCACCAGTGCCGGGGGGGGTCCTACAGATACGCAGTATTTT
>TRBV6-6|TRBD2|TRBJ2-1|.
CASSRYLSSGSTYEQFF
TGTGCCAGCAGTCGATATCTATCTAGCGGGAGTACGTATGAGCAGTTCTTC
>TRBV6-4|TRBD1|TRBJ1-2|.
CASSDSIDRGLDGYTF
TGTGCCAGCAGTGACTCGATAGACAGGGGGCTGGATGGCTACACCTTC
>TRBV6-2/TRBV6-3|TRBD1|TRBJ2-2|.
CASSPGTGPRELFF
TGTGCCAGCAGCCCCGGGACAGGGCCCCGGGAGCTGTTTTTT
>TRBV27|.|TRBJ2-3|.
CASGAFPSPDTQYF
TGTGCCAGCGGGGCCTTTCCCAGCCCAGATACGCAGTATTTT
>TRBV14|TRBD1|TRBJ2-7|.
CASSLGQGQYEQYF
TGTGCCAGCAGCCTAGGACAGGGTCAATACGAGCAGTACTTC
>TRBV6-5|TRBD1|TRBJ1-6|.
CASNKKTGGNSPLHF
TGTGCCAGCAATAAAAAGACAGGGGGGAATTCACCCCTCCACTTT
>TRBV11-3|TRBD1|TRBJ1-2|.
CASSPNRGTNYGYTF
TGTGCCAGCAGCCCTAACAGGGGCACTAACTATGGCTACACCTTC
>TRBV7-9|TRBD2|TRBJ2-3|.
CASSLWASGNSDTQYF
TGTGCCAGCAGCTTATGGGCTAGCGGGAACTCAGATACGCAGTATTTT
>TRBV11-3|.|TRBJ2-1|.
CASSRRGGEQFF
TGTGCCAGCAGTCGACGAGGCGGTGAGCAGTTCTTC
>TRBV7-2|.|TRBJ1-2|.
CASSSPGEGLSYGYTF
TGTGCCAGCAGTTCACCCGGGGAGGGGCTTTCCTATGGCTACACCTTC
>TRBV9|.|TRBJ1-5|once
CASSGGPGEGQPQHF
TGTGCCAGCAGCGGAGGCCCAGGGGAGGGTCAGCCCCAGCATTTT
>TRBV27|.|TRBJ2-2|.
CASSWGVDTGELFF
TGTGCCAGCAGTTGGGGGGTGGACACCGGGGAGCTGTTTTTT
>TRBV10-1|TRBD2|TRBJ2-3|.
CASSARSGGFADTQYF
TGCGCCAGCAGCGCACGGTCGGGGGGGTTCGCAGATACGCAGTATTTT
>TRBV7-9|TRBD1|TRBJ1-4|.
CASNPDRGNEKLFF
TGTGCCAGCAACCCGGACAGGGGGAACGAAAAACTGTTTTTT
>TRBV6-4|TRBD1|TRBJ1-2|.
CASSAGQGYYGYTF
TGTGCCAGCAGTGCGGGACAGGGATACTATGGCTACACCTTC
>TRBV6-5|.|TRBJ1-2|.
CASSSEPAIDGYTF
TGTGCCAGCAGTTCTGAACCCGCTATAGATGGCTACACCTTC
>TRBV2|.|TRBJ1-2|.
CASVIDQGRYGYTF
TGTGCCAGCGTTATAGACCAGGGGCGCTATGGCTACACCTTC
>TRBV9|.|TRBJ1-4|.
CASSVGDNEKLFF
TGTGCCAGCAGCGTAGGAGATAATGAAAAACTGTTTTTT
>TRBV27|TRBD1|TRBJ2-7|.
CASSFQGQGYEQYF
TGTGCCAGCAGTTTTCAGGGACAGGGGTACGAGCAGTACTTC
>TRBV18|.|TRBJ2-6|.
CASSPTQASGANVLTF
TGTGCCAGCTCACCGACTCAAGCCTCTGGGGCCAACGTCCTGACTTTC
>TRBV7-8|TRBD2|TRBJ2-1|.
CASSSQFLAGGNNEQFF
TGTGCCAGCAGCTCCCAATTCTTAGCGGGGGGGAACAATGAGCAGTTCTTC
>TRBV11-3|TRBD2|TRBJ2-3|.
CASSSRTSGRSRDTDTQYF
TGTGCCAGCAGCTCTCGGACTAGCGGGAGGTCACGTGACACAGATACGCAGTATTTT
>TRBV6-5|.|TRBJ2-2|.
CASSSPGNTGELFF
TGTGCCAGCAGTTCTCCAGGGAACACCGGGGAGCTGTTTTTT
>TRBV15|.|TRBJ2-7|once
CATSRQQGLGDEQYF
TGTGCCACCAGCAGGCAACAGGGCCTGGGAGACGAGCAGTACTTC
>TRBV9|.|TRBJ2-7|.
CASSSRGGYEQYF
TGTGCCAGCAGCAGCAGGGGCGGGTACGAGCAGTACTTC
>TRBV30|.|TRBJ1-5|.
CAWSPPGSPQHF
TGTGCCTGGAGTCCCCCGGGGTCCCCCCAGCATTTT
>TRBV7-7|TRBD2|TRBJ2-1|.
CASSPLAGGLNEQFF
TGTGCTAGCAGCCCACTAGCGGGGGGGCTAAATGAGCAGTTCTTC
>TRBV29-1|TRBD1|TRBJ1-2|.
CSAVGTGYGYTF
TGCAGCGCCGTCGGGACAGGCTATGGCTACACCTTC
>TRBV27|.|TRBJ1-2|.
CASSLSTRPGDYGYTF
TGTGCCAGCAGTTTATCGACTCGGCCAGGGGACTATGGCTACACCTTC
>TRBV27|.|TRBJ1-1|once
CASSLNQGRTEAFF
TGTGCCAGCAGTTTAAATCAGGGAAGGACTGAAGCTTTCTTT
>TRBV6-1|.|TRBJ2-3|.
CASSARGYRVTDTQYF
TGTGCCAGCAGTGCCAGAGGGTATAGAGTAACAGATACGCAGTATTTT
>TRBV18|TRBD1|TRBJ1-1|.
CASSSSTGWTEAFF
TGTGCCAGCTCATCCTCGACAGGGTGGACTGAAGCTTTCTTT
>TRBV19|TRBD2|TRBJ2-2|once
CASSIEGGTGELFF
TGTGCCAGTAGTATAGAGGGGGGGACCGGGGAGCTGTTTTTT
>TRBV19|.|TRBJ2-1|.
CASSTPGGSTLSRAYNEQFF
TGTGCCAGTAGTACCCCCGGGGGTAGCACCCTAAGTCGTGCCTACAATGAGCAGTTCTTC
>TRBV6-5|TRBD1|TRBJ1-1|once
CASSPTGVGTEAFF
TGTGCCAGCAGTCCGACAGGGGTTGGAACTGAAGCTTTCTTT
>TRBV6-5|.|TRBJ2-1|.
CASSTGAGEQFF
TGTGCCAGCAGCACAGGGGCGGGAGAGCAGTTCTTC
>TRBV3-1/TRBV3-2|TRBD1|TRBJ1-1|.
CASSQEAGGSGEAFF
TGTGCCAGCAGCCAAGAGGCAGGGGGTTCGGGTGAAGCTTTCTTT
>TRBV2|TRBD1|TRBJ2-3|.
CARSLNRGASSTDTQYF
TGTGCCAGAAGCCTTAACAGGGGGGCCTCTAGCACAGATACGCAGTATTTT
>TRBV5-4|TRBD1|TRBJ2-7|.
CASSRQGDYEQYF
TGTGCCAGCAGCCGACAGGGGGACTACGAGCAGTACTTC
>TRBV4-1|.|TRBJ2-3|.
CASSLNARFSDTQYF
TGCGCCAGCAGCCTAAACGCCAGGTTTTCAGATACGCAGTATTTT
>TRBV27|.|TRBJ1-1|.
CASSFVGGGNTEAFF
TGTGCCAGCAGTTTTGTGGGGGGAGGGAACACTGAAGCTTTCTTT
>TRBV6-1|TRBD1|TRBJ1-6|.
CASSEAGGFNSPLHF
TGTGCCAGCAGTGAGGCAGGGGGATTTAATTCACCCCTCCACTTT
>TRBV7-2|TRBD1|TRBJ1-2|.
CASTHRQGNGYTF
TGTGCCAGCACCCACAGACAGGGGAATGGCTACACCTTC
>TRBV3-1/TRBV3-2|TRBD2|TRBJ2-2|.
CASSQRGAGELFF
TGTGCCAGCAGCCAGCGGGGGGCCGGGGAGCTGTTTTTT
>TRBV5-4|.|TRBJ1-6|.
CASSSTTRVGVNNSPLHF
TGTGCCAGCAGCTCAACCACCCGGGTAGGGGTCAACAATTCACCCCTCCACTTT
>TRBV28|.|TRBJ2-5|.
CASSFRIGNRDSEARETQYF
TGTGCCAGCAGTTTCAGGATCGGAAACCGGGACTCAGAGGCCCGGGAGACCCAGTACTTC
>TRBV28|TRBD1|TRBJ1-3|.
CASSSSDRDSGNTIYF
TGTGCCAGCAGTTCATCAGACAGGGACTCTGGAAACACCATATATTTT
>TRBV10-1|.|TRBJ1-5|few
CATISTGFNQPQHF
TGCGCCACCATCTCAACAGGGTTCAATCAGCCCCAGCATTTT
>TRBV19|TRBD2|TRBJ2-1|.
CASSSSGGAIEQFF
TGTGCCAGTAGTTCGAGCGGGGGGGCGATAGAGCAGTTCTTC
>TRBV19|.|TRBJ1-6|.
CASSPRTQSSYNSPLHF
TGTGCCAGTAGTCCCCGGACTCAGAGCTCCTATAATTCACCCCTCCACTTT
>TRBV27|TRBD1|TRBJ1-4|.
CASSLYGGTGGPNEKLFF
TGTGCCAGCAGTTTATACGGCGGGACAGGGGGCCCCAATGAAAAACTGTTTTTT
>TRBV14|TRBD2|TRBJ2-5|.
CASSQHGGQETQYF
TGTGCCAGCAGCCAACACGGGGGGCAAGAGACCCAGTACTTC
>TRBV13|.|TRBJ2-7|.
CASSGRGDEQYF
TGTGCCAGCAGCGGGAGGGGGGACGAGCAGTACTTC